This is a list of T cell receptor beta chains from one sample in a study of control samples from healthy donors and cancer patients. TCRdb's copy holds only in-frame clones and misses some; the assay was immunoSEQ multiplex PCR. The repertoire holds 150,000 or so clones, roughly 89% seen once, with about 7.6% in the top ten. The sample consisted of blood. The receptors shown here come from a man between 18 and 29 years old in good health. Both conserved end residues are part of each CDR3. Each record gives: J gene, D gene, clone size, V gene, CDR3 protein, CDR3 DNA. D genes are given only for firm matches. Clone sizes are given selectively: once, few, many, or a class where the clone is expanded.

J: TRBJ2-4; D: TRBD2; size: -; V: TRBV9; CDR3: CASSDPLAGGSKNIQYF; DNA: TGTGCCAGCAGCGACCCACTAGCGGGGGGATCCAAAAACATTCAGTACTTC
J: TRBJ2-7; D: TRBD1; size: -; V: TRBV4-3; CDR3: CASSQKQGGSYEQYF; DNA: TGCGCCAGCAGCCAAAAACAGGGGGGCTCCTACGAGCAGTACTTC
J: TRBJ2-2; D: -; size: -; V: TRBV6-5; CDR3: CASSYDRSGNTGELFF; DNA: TGTGCCAGCAGTTACGACAGGTCCGGGAACACCGGGGAGCTGTTTTTT
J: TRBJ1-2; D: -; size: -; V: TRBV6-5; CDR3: CASSYSAGTNYGYTF; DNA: TGTGCCAGCAGTTACTCGGCAGGTACTAACTATGGCTACACCTTC
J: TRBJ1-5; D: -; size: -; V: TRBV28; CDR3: CASSLPGYQPQHF; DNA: TGTGCCAGCAGTTTACCGGGATATCAGCCCCAGCATTTT
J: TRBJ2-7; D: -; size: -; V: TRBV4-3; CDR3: CASSQVRGIAYEQYF; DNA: TGCGCCAGCAGCCAAGTGAGGGGCATCGCCTACGAGCAGTACTTC
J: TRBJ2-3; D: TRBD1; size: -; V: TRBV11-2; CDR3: CASSLASGQGTDTQYF; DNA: TGTGCCAGCAGCTTAGCCTCGGGACAGGGCACAGATACGCAGTATTTT
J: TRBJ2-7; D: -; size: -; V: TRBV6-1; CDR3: CASSDPEWAGSYEQYF; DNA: TGTGCCAGCAGTGATCCGGAATGGGCAGGCTCCTACGAGCAGTACTTC
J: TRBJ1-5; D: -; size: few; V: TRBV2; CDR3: CASRGGEGTYQPQHF; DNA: TGTGCCAGCAGGGGAGGTGAGGGGACCTATCAGCCCCAGCATTTT
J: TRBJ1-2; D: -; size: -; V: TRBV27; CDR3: CASSPRAFYGYTF; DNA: TGTGCCAGCAGTCCACGGGCATTTTATGGCTACACCTTC
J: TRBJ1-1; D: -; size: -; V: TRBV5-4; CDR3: CASIKAGEGTEAFF; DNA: TGTGCCAGCATCAAGGCGGGGGAGGGCACTGAAGCTTTCTTT
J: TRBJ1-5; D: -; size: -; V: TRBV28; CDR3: CASRRPRFASNQPQHF; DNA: TGTGCCAGCAGGAGGCCACGTTTCGCTAGCAATCAGCCCCAGCATTTT
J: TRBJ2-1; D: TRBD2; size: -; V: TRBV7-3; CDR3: CASSRSGTSAYNEQFF; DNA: TGTGCCAGCAGTCGATCCGGGACTAGCGCCTACAATGAGCAGTTCTTC
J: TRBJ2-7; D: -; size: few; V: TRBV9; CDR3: CASSVARLACEQYF; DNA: TGTGCCAGCAGCGTAGCTAGGCTGGCCTGCGAGCAGTACTTC
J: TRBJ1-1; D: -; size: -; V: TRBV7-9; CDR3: CASSLDNSPYTEAFF; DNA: TGTGCCAGCAGCTTAGATAACAGTCCATACACTGAAGCTTTCTTT
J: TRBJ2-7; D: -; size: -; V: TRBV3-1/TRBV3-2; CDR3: CASSQEVGEQYF; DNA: TGTGCCAGCAGCCAAGAGGTTGGCGAGCAGTACTTC
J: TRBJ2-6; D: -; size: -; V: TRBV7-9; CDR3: CASSPQRGSSGANVLTF; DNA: TGTGCCAGCAGCCCTCAAAGAGGGTCTTCTGGGGCCAACGTCCTGACTTTC
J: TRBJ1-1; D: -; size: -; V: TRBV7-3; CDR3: CASSLLENTEAFF; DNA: TGTGCCAGCAGCTTATTGGAGAACACTGAAGCTTTCTTT
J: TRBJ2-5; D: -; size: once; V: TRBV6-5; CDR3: CASSYSAQPGETQYF; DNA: TGTGCCAGCAGTTACAGTGCACAGCCGGGGGAGACCCAGTACTTC
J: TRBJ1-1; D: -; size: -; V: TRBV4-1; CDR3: CASSQGWGANTEAFF; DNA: TGCGCCAGCAGCCAAGGCTGGGGGGCTAATACTGAAGCTTTCTTT
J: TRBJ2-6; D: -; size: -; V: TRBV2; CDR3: CASSEALSSGANVLTF; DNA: TGTGCCAGCAGTGAAGCGCTTAGCTCTGGGGCCAACGTCCTGACTTTC
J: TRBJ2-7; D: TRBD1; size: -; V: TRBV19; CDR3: CASSHRDSTYEQYF; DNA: TGTGCCAGTAGCCACCGGGACAGTACCTACGAGCAGTACTTC
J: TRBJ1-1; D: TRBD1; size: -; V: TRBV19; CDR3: CASSIPWTGNTEAFF; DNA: TGTGCCAGTAGTATACCATGGACAGGGAACACTGAAGCTTTCTTT
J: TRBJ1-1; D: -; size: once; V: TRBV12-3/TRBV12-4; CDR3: CASSFSTEAFF; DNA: TGTGCCAGCAGTTTTAGTACTGAAGCTTTCTTT
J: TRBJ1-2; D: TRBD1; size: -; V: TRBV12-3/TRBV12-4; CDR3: CASSQWTGIGYTF; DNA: TGTGCCAGCAGTCAATGGACAGGGATTGGCTACACCTTC
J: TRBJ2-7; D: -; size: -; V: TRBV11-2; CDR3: CASSLYDYEQYF; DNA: TGTGCCAGCAGCTTATACGATTACGAGCAGTACTTC
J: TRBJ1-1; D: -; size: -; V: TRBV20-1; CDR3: CSARKIEAFF; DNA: TGCAGTGCTAGAAAAATTGAAGCTTTCTTT
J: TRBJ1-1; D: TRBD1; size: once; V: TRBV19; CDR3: CASIPPGAGGNTEAFF; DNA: TGTGCCAGTATCCCCCCGGGAGCAGGGGGGAACACTGAAGCTTTCTTT
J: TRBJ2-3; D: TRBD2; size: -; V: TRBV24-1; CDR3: CATSDYSGGAGDTQYF; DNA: TGTGCCACCAGTGATTATAGCGGGGGGGCCGGAGATACGCAGTATTTT
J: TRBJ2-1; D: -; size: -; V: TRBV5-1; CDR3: CASSSLDPSYNEQFF; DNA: TGCGCCAGCAGCTCTTTGGACCCATCTTACAATGAGCAGTTCTTC
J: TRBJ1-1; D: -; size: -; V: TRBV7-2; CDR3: CASSLPVDTEAFF; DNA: TGTGCCAGCAGCTTGCCTGTAGACACTGAAGCTTTCTTT
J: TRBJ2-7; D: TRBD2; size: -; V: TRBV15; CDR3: CATSRVSGGPYEQYF; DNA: TGTGCCACCAGCAGAGTTAGCGGGGGCCCCTACGAGCAGTACTTC
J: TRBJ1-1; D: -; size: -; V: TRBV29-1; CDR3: CSVGEAEAFF; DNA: TGCAGCGTGGGAGAGGCTGAAGCTTTCTTT
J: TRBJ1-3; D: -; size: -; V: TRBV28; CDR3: CASTSGPLSGNTIYF; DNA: TGTGCCAGCACCTCGGGGCCTCTCTCTGGAAACACCATATATTTT
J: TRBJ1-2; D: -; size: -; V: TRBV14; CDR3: CASSQELVSNYGYTF; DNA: TGTGCCAGCAGCCAAGAATTAGTCAGTAACTATGGCTACACCTTC
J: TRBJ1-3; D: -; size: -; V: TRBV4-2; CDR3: CASAPRSAFSGNTIYF; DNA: TGTGCCAGTGCCCCTAGGTCGGCCTTCTCTGGAAACACCATATATTTT
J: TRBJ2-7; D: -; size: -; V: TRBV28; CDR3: CASSLRTVPYEQYF; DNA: TGTGCCAGCAGCCTTAGGACAGTCCCCTACGAGCAGTACTTC
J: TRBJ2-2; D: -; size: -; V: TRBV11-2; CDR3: CASSKRLQVVTGELFF; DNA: TGTGCCAGCAGCAAAAGGCTCCAAGTTGTGACCGGGGAGCTGTTTTTT
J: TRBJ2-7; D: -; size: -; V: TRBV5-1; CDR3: CASSPEARSTQGEQYF; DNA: TGCGCCAGCAGCCCCGAGGCCCGTTCTACTCAGGGGGAGCAGTACTTC
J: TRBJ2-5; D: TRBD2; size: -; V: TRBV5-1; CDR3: CASSPGVAGAGETQYF; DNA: TGCGCCAGCAGCCCCGGGGTAGCGGGGGCGGGGGAGACCCAGTACTTC
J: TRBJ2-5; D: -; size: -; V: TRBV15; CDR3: CATSSSRAQETQYF; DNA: TGTGCCACCAGCAGCTCCAGGGCTCAAGAGACCCAGTACTTC
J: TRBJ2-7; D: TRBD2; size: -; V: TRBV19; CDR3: CASTNLAGGLSEQYF; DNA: TGTGCCAGTACTAACCTAGCGGGGGGCCTTAGCGAGCAGTACTTC